Reported below is one TCR beta chain. Its antigen remains unknown. A read error may produce the germline difference seen at one junction end. The data are from a study of T cells in localized non-small cell lung cancer. Study results and limitations: Appearing in adjacent lung were a median roughly 60 of the top 100 tumor clones. It was uninvolved adjacent lung that showed the highest T cell clonality, exceeding tumor. Those with higher blood T cell density had longer overall survival.

The CDR3 runs to 13 residues. In germline, CDR1 is SSHAT, CDR2 FNYEAQ (reference sequence). Profiled with immunoSEQ multiplex PCR; TCRdb holds only in-frame clones, not every one. This repertoire shows some 66,000 clones, 84% found once; its top ten account for roughly 13%. The chain carries TRBV7-7 and TRBJ1-4; D is undetermined. This sequence was found in a female donor older than 55 with stage I lung adenocarcinoma. This specimen consisted of peripheral blood, obtained before any cancer treatment. CDR3 region: CASSPNVGEKLFF. As DNA, the CDR3 is TGTGCTAGCAGCCCGAACGTTGGGGAAAAACTGTTTTTT.